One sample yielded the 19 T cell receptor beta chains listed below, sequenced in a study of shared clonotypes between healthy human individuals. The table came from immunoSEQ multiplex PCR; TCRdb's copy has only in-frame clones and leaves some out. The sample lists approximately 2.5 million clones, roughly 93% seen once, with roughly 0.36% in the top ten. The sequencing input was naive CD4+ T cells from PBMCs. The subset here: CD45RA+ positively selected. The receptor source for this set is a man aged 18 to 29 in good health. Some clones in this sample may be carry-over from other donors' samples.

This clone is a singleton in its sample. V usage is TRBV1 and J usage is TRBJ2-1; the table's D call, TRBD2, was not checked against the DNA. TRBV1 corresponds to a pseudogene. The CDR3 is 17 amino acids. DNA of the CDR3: TGCACCAGCAGCCATATAGCGGGAGGGCCTTGGCCAAATGAGCAGTTCTTC. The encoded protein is CTSSHIAGGPWPNEQFF.

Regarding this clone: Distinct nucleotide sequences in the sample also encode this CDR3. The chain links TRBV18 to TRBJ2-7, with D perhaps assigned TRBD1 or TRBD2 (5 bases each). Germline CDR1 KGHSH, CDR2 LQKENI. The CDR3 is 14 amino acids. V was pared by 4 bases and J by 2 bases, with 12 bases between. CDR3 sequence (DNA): TGTGCCAGCTCACAGGGACGGAATACCTACGAGCAGTACTTC. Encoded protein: CASSQGRNTYEQYF.

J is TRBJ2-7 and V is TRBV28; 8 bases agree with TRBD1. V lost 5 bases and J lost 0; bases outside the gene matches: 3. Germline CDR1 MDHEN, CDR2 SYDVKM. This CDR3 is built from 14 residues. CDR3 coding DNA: TGTGCCAGCAGTGGGACAGGTCGCTCCTACGAGCAGTACTTC. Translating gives CASSGTGRSYEQYF. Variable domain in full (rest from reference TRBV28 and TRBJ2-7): DVKVTQSSRYLVKRTGEKVFLECVQDMDHENMFWYRQDPGLGLRLIYFSYDVKMKEKGDIPEGYSVSREKKERFSLILESASTNQTSMYLCASSGTGRSYEQYFGPGTRLTVT.

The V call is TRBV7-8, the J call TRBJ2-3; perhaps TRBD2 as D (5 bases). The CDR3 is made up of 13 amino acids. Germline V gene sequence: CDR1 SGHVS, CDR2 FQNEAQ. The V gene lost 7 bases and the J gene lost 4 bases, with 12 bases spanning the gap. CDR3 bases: TGTGCCAGCATCCCGGGGAAGGCAGATACGCAGTATTTT. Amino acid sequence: CASIPGKADTQYF.

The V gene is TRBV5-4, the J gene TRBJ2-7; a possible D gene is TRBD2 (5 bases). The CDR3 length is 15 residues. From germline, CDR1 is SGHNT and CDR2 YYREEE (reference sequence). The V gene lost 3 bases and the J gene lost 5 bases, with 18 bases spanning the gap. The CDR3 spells CASSSERNPWDEQYF. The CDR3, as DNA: TGTGCCAGCAGCTCCGAGCGGAACCCTTGGGACGAGCAGTACTTC.

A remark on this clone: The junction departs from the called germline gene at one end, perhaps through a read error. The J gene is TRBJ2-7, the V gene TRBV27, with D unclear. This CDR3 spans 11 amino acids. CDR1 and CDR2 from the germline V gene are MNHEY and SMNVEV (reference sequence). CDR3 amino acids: CASRNPYQQYF. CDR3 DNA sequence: TGTGCCAGCCGAAACCCCTACCAGCAGTACTTC.

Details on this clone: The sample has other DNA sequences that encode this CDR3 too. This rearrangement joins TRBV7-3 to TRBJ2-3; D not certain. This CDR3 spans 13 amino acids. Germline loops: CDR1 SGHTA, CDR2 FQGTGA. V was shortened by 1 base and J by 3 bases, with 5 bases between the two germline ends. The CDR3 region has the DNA TGTGCCAGCAGCTTAAGCCCAACAGATACGCAGTATTTT. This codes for CASSLSPTDTQYF.

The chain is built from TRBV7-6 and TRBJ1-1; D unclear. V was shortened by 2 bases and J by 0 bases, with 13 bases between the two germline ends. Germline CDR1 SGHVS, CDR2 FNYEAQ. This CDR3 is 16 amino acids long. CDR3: CASSLNLPVLNTEAFF. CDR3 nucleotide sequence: TGTGCCAGCAGCTTAAATTTACCGGTATTGAACACTGAAGCTTTCTTT. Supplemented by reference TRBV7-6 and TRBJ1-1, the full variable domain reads GAGVSQSPRYKVTKRGQDVALRCDPISGHVSLYWYRQALGQGPEFLTYFNYEAQQDKSGLPNDRFSAERPEGSISTLTIQRTEQRDSAMYRCASSLNLPVLNTEAFFGQGTRLTVV.

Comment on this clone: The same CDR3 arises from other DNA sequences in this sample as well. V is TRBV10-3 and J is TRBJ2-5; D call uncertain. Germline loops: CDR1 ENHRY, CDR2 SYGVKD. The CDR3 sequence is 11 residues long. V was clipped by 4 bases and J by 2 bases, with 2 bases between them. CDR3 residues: CAISVQETQYF. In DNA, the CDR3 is TGTGCCATCAGTGTTCAAGAGACCCAGTACTTC.

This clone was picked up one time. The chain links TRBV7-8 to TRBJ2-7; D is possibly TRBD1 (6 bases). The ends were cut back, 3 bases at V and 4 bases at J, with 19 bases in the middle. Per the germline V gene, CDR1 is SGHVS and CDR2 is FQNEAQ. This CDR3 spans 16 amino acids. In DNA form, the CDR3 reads TGTGCCAGCAGCTTGGGGGCGCGAGGTGTAGCTTACGAGCAGTACTTC. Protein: CASSLGARGVAYEQYF.

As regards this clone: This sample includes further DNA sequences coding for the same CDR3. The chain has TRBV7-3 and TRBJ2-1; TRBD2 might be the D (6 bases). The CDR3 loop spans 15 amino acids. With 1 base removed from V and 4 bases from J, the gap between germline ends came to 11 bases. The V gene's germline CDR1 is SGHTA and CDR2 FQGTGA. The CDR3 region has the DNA TGTGCCAGCAGCTTAATGGGCGGGGTATACAATGAGCAGTTCTTC. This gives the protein CASSLMGGVYNEQFF.

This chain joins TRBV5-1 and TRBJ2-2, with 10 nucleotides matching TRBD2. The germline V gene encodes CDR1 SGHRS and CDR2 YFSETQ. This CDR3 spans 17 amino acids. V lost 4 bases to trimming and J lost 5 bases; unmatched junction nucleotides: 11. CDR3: CASSRTASGSRTGELFF. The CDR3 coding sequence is TGCGCCAGCAGCCGTACCGCTAGCGGGAGTAGAACCGGGGAGCTGTTTTTT.

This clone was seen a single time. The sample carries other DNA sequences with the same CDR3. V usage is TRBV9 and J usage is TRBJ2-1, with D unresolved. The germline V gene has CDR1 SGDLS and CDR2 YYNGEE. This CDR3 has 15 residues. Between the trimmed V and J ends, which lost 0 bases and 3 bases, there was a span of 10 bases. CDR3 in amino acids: CASSVVSGFYNEQFF. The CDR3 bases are TGTGCCAGCAGCGTAGTTAGTGGTTTCTACAATGAGCAGTTCTTC.

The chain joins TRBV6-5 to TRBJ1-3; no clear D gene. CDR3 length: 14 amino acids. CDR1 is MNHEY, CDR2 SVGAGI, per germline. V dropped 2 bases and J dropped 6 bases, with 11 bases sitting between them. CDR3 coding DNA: TGTGCCAGCAGTTACAGACCTGACTTAAACACCATATATTTT. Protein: CASSYRPDLNTIYF.

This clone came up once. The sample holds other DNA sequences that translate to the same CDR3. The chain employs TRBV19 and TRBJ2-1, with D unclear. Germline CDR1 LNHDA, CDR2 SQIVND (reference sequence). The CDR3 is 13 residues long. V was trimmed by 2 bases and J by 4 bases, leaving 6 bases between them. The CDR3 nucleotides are TGTGCCAGTAGTATATCCTCATACAATGAGCAGTTCTTC. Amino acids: CASSISSYNEQFF.

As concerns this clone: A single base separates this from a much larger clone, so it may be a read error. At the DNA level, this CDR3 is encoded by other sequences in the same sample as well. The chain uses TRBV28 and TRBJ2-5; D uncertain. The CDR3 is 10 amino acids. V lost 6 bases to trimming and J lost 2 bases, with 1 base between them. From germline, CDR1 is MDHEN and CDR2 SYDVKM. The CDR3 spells CASRQETQYF. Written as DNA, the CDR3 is TGTGCCAGCAGACAAGAGACCCAGTACTTC.

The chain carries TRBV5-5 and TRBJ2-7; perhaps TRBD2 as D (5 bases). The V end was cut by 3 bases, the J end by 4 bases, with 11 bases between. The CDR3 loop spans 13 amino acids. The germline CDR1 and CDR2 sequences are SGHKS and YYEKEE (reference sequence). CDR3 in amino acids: CASSSPGLYEQYF. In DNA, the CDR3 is TGTGCCAGCAGCTCACCGGGGTTGTACGAGCAGTACTTC. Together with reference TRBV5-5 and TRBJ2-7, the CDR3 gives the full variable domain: DAGVTQSPTHLIKTRGQQVTLRCSPISGHKSVSWYQQVLGQGPQFIFQYYEKEERGRGNFPDRFSARQFPNYSSELNVNALLLGDSALYLCASSSPGLYEQYFGPGTRLTVT.

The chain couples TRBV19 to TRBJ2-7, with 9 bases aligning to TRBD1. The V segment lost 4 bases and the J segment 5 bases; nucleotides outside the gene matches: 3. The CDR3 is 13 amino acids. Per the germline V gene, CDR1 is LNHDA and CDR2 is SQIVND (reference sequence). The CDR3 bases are TGTGCCAGTAGTAGGACAGGGGCGAACGAGCAGTACTTC. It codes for CASSRTGANEQYF. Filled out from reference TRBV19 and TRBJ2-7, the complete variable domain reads DGGITQSPKYLFRKEGQNVTLSCEQNLNHDAMYWYRQDPGQGLRLIYYSQIVNDFQKGDIAEGYSVSREKKESFPLTVTSAQKNPTAFYLCASSRTGANEQYFGPGTRLTVT.

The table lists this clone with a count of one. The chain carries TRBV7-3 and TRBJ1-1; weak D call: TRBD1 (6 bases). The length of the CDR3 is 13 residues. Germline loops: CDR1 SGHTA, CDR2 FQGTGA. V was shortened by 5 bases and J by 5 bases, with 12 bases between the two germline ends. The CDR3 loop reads CASSRNRETEAFF. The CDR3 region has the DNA TGTGCCAGCAGCCGTAACAGGGAGACTGAAGCTTTCTTT.